A selection of T cell receptor beta chains follows, all from one sample in a study of T cell responses to AZD1222 COVID-19 vaccine. Using immunoSEQ multiplex PCR, the repertoire was profiled, and TCRdb retains in-frame clones only, with some absent. The data hold approximately 89,000 clones, with approximately 91% observed a single time. The sequenced sample was peripheral blood, obtained on day 0 of AZD1222 vaccination. The origin of the receptors is an adult in good health. CDR3s include the opening cysteine and the closing phenylalanine or tryptophan. D genes are given only for firm matches. Clone size is not always given. Where it is, it says once, few, many or a class for expanded clones.

V gene	D gene	clone size	CDR3 length	J gene	CDR3 protein	CDR3 DNA
TRBV27	TRBD1	-	14	TRBJ2-7	CASSRPGQGAEQYF	TGTGCCAGCAGTCGACCGGGACAGGGGGCCGAGCAGTACTTC
TRBV4-1	-	-	15	TRBJ1-1	CASSQDTGQRSEAFF	TGCGCCAGCAGCCAAGATACAGGGCAGAGGTCTGAAGCTTTCTTT
TRBV5-1	-	-	13	TRBJ1-4	CASSLGREEKLFF	TGCGCCAGCAGCTTGGGAAGGGAGGAAAAACTGTTTTTT
TRBV28	-	-	12	TRBJ1-2	CASSSPNYGYTF	TGTGCCAGCAGCTCTCCTAACTATGGCTACACCTTC
TRBV7-8	-	-	15	TRBJ1-1	CASSVVQRLNTEAFF	TGTGCCAGCAGCGTGGTACAGCGCTTGAACACTGAAGCTTTCTTT
TRBV6-6	-	-	17	TRBJ1-5	CASSPAPVGASNQPQHF	TGTGCCAGCAGTCCCGCCCCTGTCGGGGCCAGCAATCAGCCCCAGCATTTT
TRBV11-2	TRBD1	few	15	TRBJ2-7	CASTQGQTLSYEQYF	TGTGCCAGCACCCAGGGACAGACCTTATCCTACGAGCAGTACTTC
TRBV11-2	-	-	11	TRBJ2-1	CASSFSNEQFF	TGTGCCAGCAGCTTTTCCAATGAGCAGTTCTTC
TRBV7-9	TRBD1	-	17	TRBJ2-7	CASSLAVPGTGVYEQYF	TGTGCCAGCAGCTTAGCTGTTCCTGGGACAGGGGTCTACGAGCAGTACTTC
TRBV7-8	-	-	15	TRBJ1-2	CASSLGGQGGYGYTF	TGTGCCAGCAGCTTAGGGGGGCAGGGCGGCTATGGCTACACCTTC
TRBV4-2	-	-	15	TRBJ1-6	CASSQDPGGDSPLHF	TGTGCCAGCAGCCAAGATCCTGGGGGGGATTCACCCCTCCACTTT
TRBV12-3/TRBV12-4	-	few	11	TRBJ2-7	CASSTRVEQYF	TGTGCCAGCAGTACTAGGGTTGAGCAGTACTTC
TRBV6-5	TRBD2	-	13	TRBJ2-7	CASRAGGTYEQYF	TGTGCCAGCAGAGCGGGGGGGACCTACGAGCAGTACTTC
TRBV9	-	-	16	TRBJ2-7	CASSVEMGAKGYEQYF	TGTGCCAGCAGCGTAGAGATGGGGGCGAAGGGGTACGAGCAGTACTTC
TRBV29-1	TRBD2	-	13	TRBJ2-5	CSVHGLAGETQYF	TGCAGCGTTCACGGACTAGCTGGAGAGACCCAGTACTTC
TRBV5-1	-	few	14	TRBJ1-1	CASSLNQGNTEAFF	TGCGCCAGCAGCTTGAACCAGGGGAACACTGAAGCTTTCTTT
TRBV27	TRBD2	once	16	TRBJ2-1	CASSVSLAGGYNEQFF	TGTGCCAGCAGTGTCTCTTTAGCGGGGGGCTACAATGAGCAGTTCTTC
TRBV6-5	-	-	12	TRBJ1-1	CASSPDSSEAFF	TGTGCCAGCAGCCCCGACAGTTCTGAAGCTTTCTTT
TRBV9	-	-	19	TRBJ1-1	CASSAQPGSRESLNTEAFF	TGTGCCAGCAGCGCACAACCAGGTTCCCGTGAGTCGTTAAACACTGAAGCTTTCTTT
TRBV5-1	-	-	14	TRBJ1-4	CASSLERQSGKLFF	TGCGCCAGCAGCTTGGAACGCCAGTCTGGTAAACTGTTTTTT
TRBV19	-	once	15	TRBJ2-1	CASSMEALPYNEQFF	TGTGCCAGTAGTATGGAGGCACTCCCCTACAATGAGCAGTTCTTC
TRBV6-5	-	once	14	TRBJ2-5	CASSPISRQETQYF	TGTGCCAGCAGCCCAATCAGCCGCCAAGAGACCCAGTACTTC
TRBV5-8	-	-	14	TRBJ1-5	CASSPTGDNQPQHF	TGTGCCAGCAGCCCGACAGGCGACAATCAGCCCCAGCATTTT
TRBV5-1	-	-	16	TRBJ2-2	CASSSRRQTNTGELFF	TGCGCCAGCAGCTCACGGAGACAGACGAACACCGGGGAGCTGTTTTTT
TRBV19	-	-	17	TRBJ2-6	CASMIIRGSAGANVLTF	TGTGCCAGTATGATAATAAGGGGGAGCGCTGGGGCCAACGTCCTGACTTTC
TRBV2	TRBD1	few	17	TRBJ2-7	CASREIATGSEWYEQYF	TGTGCCAGCAGGGAGATCGCGACAGGGAGCGAATGGTACGAGCAGTACTTC
TRBV5-4	-	-	13	TRBJ2-7	CASSLSGPGAAYF	TGTGCCAGCAGCTTGTCCGGCCCGGGGGCGGCGTACTTC
TRBV9	-	-	16	TRBJ1-4	CASSLADRDINEKLFF	TGTGCCAGCAGCCTCGCCGACCGCGACATCAATGAAAAACTGTTTTTT
TRBV30	TRBD1	-	15	TRBJ1-1	CAWRHPTGKGDEAFF	TGTGCCTGGAGACATCCGACAGGGAAAGGAGATGAAGCTTTCTTT
TRBV19	-	few	12	TRBJ1-2	CASIGQIYGYTF	TGTGCCAGTATAGGCCAGATCTATGGCTACACCTTC
TRBV11-2	-	-	15	TRBJ1-1	CASSSVRGNLFEAFF	TGTGCCAGCAGCTCAGTAAGGGGGAATCTTTTTGAAGCTTTCTTT
TRBV6-1	-	-	15	TRBJ2-7	CASSEVRGLGSGTYF	TGTGCCAGCAGTGAAGTTCGTGGTCTTGGATCCGGGACGTACTTC
TRBV28	-	few	14	TRBJ2-7	CASSDGGNSYEQYF	TGTGCCAGCTCGGACGGGGGCAACTCCTACGAGCAGTACTTC
TRBV3-1/TRBV3-2	-	-	16	TRBJ1-4	CASSQDPRATNEKLFF	TGTGCCAGCAGCCAAGATCCCAGGGCAACTAATGAAAAACTGTTTTTT
TRBV28	TRBD1	-	13	TRBJ2-7	CASRRTGWGGQYF	TGTGCCAGCAGAAGGACAGGGTGGGGTGGGCAGTACTTC
TRBV7-2	-	-	13	TRBJ1-4	CASSVRVVEKLFF	TGTGCCAGCAGCGTTCGGGTTGTTGAAAAACTGTTTTTT
TRBV7-2	-	-	14	TRBJ2-3	CASSPGTSRDTQYF	TGTGCCAGCAGCCCCGGGACTTCCAGGGATACGCAGTATTTT
TRBV19	TRBD1	-	14	TRBJ1-2	CASSWQGAGYGYTF	TGTGCCAGTAGTTGGCAGGGGGCAGGGTATGGCTACACCTTC
TRBV7-8	-	-	14	TRBJ1-2	CASSLERGAYGYTF	TGTGCCAGCAGCTTAGAGCGCGGGGCCTATGGCTACACCTTC
TRBV19	TRBD1	-	17	TRBJ2-7	CASSISATGSGLYEQYF	TGTGCCAGTAGTATTTCGGCGACAGGGAGTGGACTCTACGAGCAGTACTTC
TRBV18	TRBD2	-	13	TRBJ2-7	CASSPRQGGEQYF	TGTGCCAGCTCACCCCGGCAGGGAGGGGAGCAGTACTTC
TRBV5-1	TRBD1	-	15	TRBJ2-7	CASSLGDRGQSEQYF	TGCGCCAGCAGCTTGGGGGACAGGGGGCAATCCGAGCAGTACTTC
TRBV5-1	-	-	17	TRBJ2-7	CASSPTAGPAQNYEQYF	TGCGCCAGCAGCCCCACCGCGGGCCCAGCCCAGAACTACGAGCAGTACTTC
TRBV28	TRBD1	-	15	TRBJ1-1	CASSPYGTGVREAFF	TGTGCCAGCAGTCCATACGGGACAGGGGTCCGTGAAGCTTTCTTT